Included here is one T cell receptor beta chain sequence, with context. This record belongs to a study of beta chain features in type 1 diabetes. Reverse transcribing all isolated RNA meant expressed TCRB transcripts were sequenced. Method: immunoSEQ multiplex PCR; TCRdb's copy keeps in-frame clones and lacks some. This repertoire shows some 330,000 clones, more than 9.5% found once; its top ten account for over 0.015%. V trimming: 3 bases; J trimming: 6 bases; junction bases outside the gene matches: 5. Germline V gene sequence: CDR1 SNHLY, CDR2 FYNNEI. CDR3 length equals 14 residues. This receptor was taken from a woman aged 25 to 45 in good health. Specimen: naive CD4+ T cells from blood. The chain employs TRBV2 and TRBJ2-7; 10 bases align to TRBD2. DNA for the CDR3: TGTGCCAGCAGTGAGAGGGGGACTAGCGCCGAGCAGTACTTC. It specifies CASSERGTSAEQYF.